The clone carrying this T cell receptor beta chain has just one count. What it recognizes is unknown. A much larger clone differs by one base, so this may be a read error. As the template, RNA transcripts were used to amplify TCR beta CDR3 regions. HTBI primers primed a first-round RT-PCR, and a second-round multiplex PCR followed. Using its own MiXCR run on the multiplex PCR reads, TCRdb lists one record per CDR3 protein. Among about 700,000 distinct CDR3 sequences, approximately 40% were seen once, and the ten largest hold roughly 45%. The CDR3 contains 15 residues. V lost 4 bases and J lost 0, with 12 bases in between. Germline CDR1 and CDR2: ENHRY and SYGVKD. The data stem from a study of Graves' ophthalmopathy and Graves' hyperthyroidism. The study's findings and limits: Blood also contained most of the expanded thyroid clonotypes above 0.001 frequency. Its predictions of ophthalmopathy progression gave the model over 65% sensitivity and almost 75% specificity.

Establishment of the diagnosis relied upon clinical symptoms, serum thyroxine, TRAb, thyroid ultrasound and orbital computed tomography. The receptor comes from an adult man with Graves' ophthalmopathy. Sample: peripheral blood. The rearrangement links TRBV10-3 to TRBJ1-2; D ambiguous. As DNA, the CDR3 is TGTGCCATCAGTGCTTTGACCGCTGCTAACTATGGCTACACCTTC. As protein: CAISALTAANYGYTF.